This T cell receptor (beta chain) was recovered during a study of blood T cell repertoires in COVID-19. The participants were between about 18 and 90 years old and came from about two dozen US areas. Clinical history as reported by participants underpinned cohort assignment. Donors of Cohort 3 who recovered were those that had two negative PCRs, clearance, or symptom resolution. CDR3 length equals 12 residues. Trimming at V came to 9 bases and at J to 8 bases, leaving 3 bases not matched to a gene. Per the germline V gene, CDR1 is KGHDR and CDR2 is SFDVKD. Produced via immunoSEQ multiplex PCR; TCRdb's table is partial and in-frame only. Among 250,000 or so clones, roughly 84% were seen once, and the ten largest hold about 3.4%.

Sequencing input: PBMCs or T cells enriched from blood (not recorded which). The chain carries TRBV24-1 and TRBJ1-2, with 12 bases fitting TRBD1. This sequence was found in a man aged 45-65 years who had recovered from COVID-19. This CDR3 is CATAGTGGGYTF. For the CDR3, the DNA is TGTGCCACCGCCGGGACAGGGGGCGGCTACACCTTC.